The clone carrying this T cell receptor beta chain was observed many times. This sample was included in a study of neurological immune-mediated disorders. TCRdb fed the 5' RACE reads into MiXCR, producing one record per CDR3 protein. Of 14,000 or so distinct CDR3 sequences listed, less than 15% are singletons. Material for sequencing was CD8+ T cells from blood. The receptor was derived from a female donor with HTLV-1-associated myelopathy (HAM/TSP).

In nucleotides, the CDR3 is TGTGCCACCAGCAGTTTCAGGGGGGGCACAGATACGCAGTATTTT. Translation gives CATSSFRGGTDTQYF. The gene calls are TRBV15 and TRBJ2-3; possible D gene TRBD1, 7 bases. The CDR3 spans 15 residues. Germline CDR1 is LNHNV and CDR2 is YYDKDF (reference sequence). V lost 3 bases, J lost 1 base, and 11 bases lay in between.